A single sample is the source of the 31 T cell receptor beta chains below, sequenced in a study of cytomegalovirus exposure and HLA in healthy donors (dated by TCRdb to 2015 to 2018). To prepare the library, the immunoSEQ multiplex PCR assay was applied. TCRdb mirrors the immuneACCESS table, restricted to in-frame sequences. Some clones are absent from its copies; in checked studies, under half trace to an unresolved V gene, and the reason for the others is unknown. The sample yields roughly 130,000 clones; 70% to 90% were counted once. Over 5% of the sample rests with the top ten. Sequencing was performed on PBMCs. The receptors were sampled from a woman younger than 45 in good health and CMV-seropositive.

This chain connects TRBV9 to TRBJ2-5; D is perhaps TRBD2 (6 bases). There are 15 residues in the CDR3. The V gene's germline CDR1 is SGDLS and CDR2 YYNGEE. Between the trimmed V and J ends, which lost 3 bases and 3 bases, there was a span of 15 bases. This CDR3 reads CASSAGRLVEETQYF. For the CDR3, the DNA is TGTGCCAGCAGCGCAGGGAGGTTGGTAGAAGAGACCCAGTACTTC.

The chain uses TRBV7-6 and TRBJ2-1, with 11 bases matching TRBD2. The germline V gene encodes CDR1 SGHVS and CDR2 FNYEAQ. CDR3 length: 15 amino acids. V trimming: 6 bases; J trimming: 4 bases; junction bases outside the gene matches: 5. The CDR3 loop is CASSPGTSGYNEQFF. The CDR3 bases are TGTGCCAGCAGTCCCGGGACTAGCGGATACAATGAGCAGTTCTTC.

V gene TRBV18 combines with J gene TRBJ1-5, with D tentatively TRBD1 (5 bases). Per germline, CDR1 KGHSH and CDR2 LQKENI. V was cut by 3 bases and J by 2 bases, with 17 bases left in between. The CDR3 extends over 17 amino acids. CDR3 region: CASSPMGLLGGNQPQHF. The CDR3 DNA follows: TGTGCCAGCTCACCGATGGGACTCCTGGGCGGCAATCAGCCCCAGCATTTT.

The chain combines TRBV9 with TRBJ2-2, with a tentative D call TRBD2 (5 bases). Trimming left V 2 bases short and J 5 bases short, with 22 bases between. CDR1 is SGDLS, CDR2 YYNGEE, per germline. CDR3 length equals 18 residues. CDR3 protein: CASSVGVRPTIRTGELFF. The CDR3 nucleotides read TGTGCCAGCAGCGTGGGAGTAAGGCCTACGATACGGACCGGGGAGCTGTTTTTT.

The chain is built from TRBV6-6 and TRBJ2-3; the D is unclear. The germline V gene has CDR1 MNHNY and CDR2 SVGAGI (reference sequence). Trimming took 5 bases from V and 1 from J, leaving 4 bases between them. The CDR3 runs 12 residues. DNA of the CDR3: TGTGCCAGCAGTCCGGGCACAGATACGCAGTATTTT. Amino acid sequence: CASSPGTDTQYF.

The chain is built from TRBV11-2 and TRBJ2-5; the match to TRBD2 covers 11 bases. This CDR3 is 15 amino acids long. V was clipped by 2 bases and J by 5 bases; unmatched bases: 4. CDR1 is SGHAT and CDR2 is FQNNGV in the germline V gene. This CDR3 is CASSLLAGGGETQYF. DNA for the CDR3: TGTGCCAGCAGCTTACTAGCGGGGGGAGGGGAGACCCAGTACTTC.

The chain uses TRBV5-5 and TRBJ2-7, with 9 bases identical to TRBD1. The ends lost 5 bases at V and 3 bases at J; junction bases unmatched: 12. Germline lookup yields CDR1 SGHKS and CDR2 YYEKEE (reference sequence). The CDR3 totals 16 residues. CDR3: CASRITTGGDHYEQYF. Written as DNA, the CDR3 is TGTGCCAGCAGGATAACCACAGGGGGCGATCACTACGAGCAGTACTTC.

V gene TRBV18 combines with J gene TRBJ2-7, with 9 bases that match TRBD1. CDR1 is KGHSH and CDR2 is LQKENI in the germline V gene. J lost 3 bases, V lost 0 bases, and 6 bases had no gene match. The CDR3 length is 16 residues. CDR3 loop: CASSPPGTGSNYEQYF. The CDR3 DNA reads as TGTGCCAGCTCACCACCGGGGACAGGGAGCAACTACGAGCAGTACTTC.

The rearrangement uses TRBV5-4 and TRBJ2-7; no firm D call. Between the trimmed V and J ends, which lost 2 bases and 1 base, there was a span of 7 bases. CDR1 and CDR2 (germline): SGHNT, YYREEE (reference sequence). This CDR3 comprises 13 residues. CDR3 region: CASSLLGSYEQYF. The CDR3 DNA reads as TGTGCCAGCAGCTTACTCGGTTCCTACGAGCAGTACTTC.

This chain links TRBV27 with TRBJ2-7; 7 positions agree with TRBD1. V was clipped by 5 bases and J by 7 bases; unmatched bases: 14. Looked up from germline, CDR1 is MNHEY and CDR2 is SMNVEV (reference sequence). The CDR3 has 15 residues. CDR3 in DNA: TGTGCCAGCAGTCCCCTGTGGGACAGACCCTTGGAGCAGTACTTC. Its translation is CASSPLWDRPLEQYF.

On this clone itself: Mismatch with germline at one junction end may stem from a read error. The V gene is TRBV7-7, the J gene TRBJ2-3; a possible D gene is TRBD1 (5 bases). The CDR3 sequence is 15 residues long. The germline V gene has CDR1 SSHAT and CDR2 FNYEAQ (reference sequence). CDR3 DNA sequence: TGTGCTAGCAGCCTCGGACAAACCCTCACAGATACGCAGTATTTT. Protein: CASSLGQTLTDTQYF. The full variable domain, rest sourced from reference TRBV7-7 and TRBJ2-3, is GAGVSQSPRYKVTKRGQDVTLRCDPISSHATLYWYQQALGQGPEFLTYFNYEAQPDKSGLPSDRFSAERPEGSISTLTIQRTEQRDSAMYRCASSLGQTLTDTQYFGPGTRLTVL.

CDR3 amino acids: CASSLDRAPEQYF. The CDR3 DNA reads TGTGCCAGCAGCTTGGACAGGGCTCCCGAGCAGTACTTC. The V call is TRBV7-2, the J call TRBJ2-7, with 8 bases matching TRBD1. Unmatched junction bases numbered 4, after V lost 3 bases and J lost 6 bases. The CDR3 runs to 13 residues. Germline CDR1 is SGHTA and CDR2 is FQGNSA.

This chain connects TRBV2 to TRBJ2-5, with D possibly being TRBD2 (6 bases). Trimming took 5 bases from V and 1 from J, leaving 11 bases between them. The CDR3 contains 14 residues. Germline values: CDR1 SNHLY, CDR2 FYNNEI. The CDR3 coding sequence is TGTGCCAGCAGTCCGCTGCGGGGCCAAGAGACCCAGTACTTC. Protein product: CASSPLRGQETQYF.

The chain joins TRBV5-1 to TRBJ2-2; 11 bases align to TRBD2. J lost 8 bases, V lost 4 bases, and 13 bases had no gene match. Germline V CDR1 and CDR2: SGHRS, YFSETQ. The CDR3 length is 17 residues. In DNA, the CDR3 is TGCGCCAGCAGCCCGATAGCGGGAGGGGCTAACTTGGGGGAGCTGTTTTTT. Encoded protein: CASSPIAGGANLGELFF.

The genes are TRBV5-6 and TRBJ2-2; 13 positions agree with TRBD2. Looked up from germline, CDR1 is SGHDT and CDR2 is YYEEEE. The CDR3 is made up of 17 amino acids. The V gene end was trimmed by 3 bases and the J gene end by 2 bases; junction bases not matched to a gene: 4. This CDR3 reads CASSSGLAGRNTGELFF. Written as DNA, the CDR3 is TGTGCCAGCAGCTCGGGACTAGCGGGACGTAACACCGGGGAGCTGTTTTTT. Full variable domain (missing parts from reference TRBV5-6 and TRBJ2-2): DAGVTQSPTHLIKTRGQQVTLRCSPKSGHDTVSWYQQALGQGPQFIFQYYEEEERQRGNFPDRFSGHQFPNYSSELNVNALLLGDSALYLCASSSGLAGRNTGELFFGEGSRLTVL.

Regarding this clone: One junction end does not reproduce the germline sequence, and a read error may be involved. This chain joins TRBV18 and TRBJ2-7, with 7 bases matching TRBD1. CDR1 is KGHSH, CDR2 LQKENI, per germline. The CDR3 is made up of 14 amino acids. CDR3 sequence reads: CASSPQGKTYEQYF. Written as DNA, the CDR3 is TGTGCCAGCTCTCCACAGGGGAAGACCTACGAGCAGTACTTC.

V is TRBV9 and J is TRBJ2-2; 14 bases fit TRBD2. CDR1 and CDR2 from the germline V gene are SGDLS and YYNGEE. V dropped 4 bases and J dropped 2; count of bases not matched to a gene: 4. This CDR3 region has 17 residues. For the CDR3, the DNA is TGTGCCAGCAGCCTAGGGACTAGCGGGAGAAACACCGGGGAGCTGTTTTTT. Translated: CASSLGTSGRNTGELFF. Complete variable domain (other parts from reference TRBV9 and TRBJ2-2): DSGVTQTPKHLITATGQRVTLRCSPRSGDLSVYWYQQSLDQGLQFLIQYYNGEERAKGNILERFSAQQFPDLHSELNLSSLELGDSALYFCASSLGTSGRNTGELFFGEGSRLTVL.

The rearrangement joins TRBV6-5 to TRBJ2-7, with 8 bases matching TRBD1. Germline V gives CDR1 MNHEY, CDR2 SVGAGI. With 5 bases clipped from V and 0 bases from J, the junction kept 6 bases outside the gene matches. This CDR3 is 15 amino acids long. DNA of the CDR3: TGTGCCAGCAGTCAAGGACAGGGTGCCTCCTACGAGCAGTACTTC. It codes for CASSQGQGASYEQYF.

The chain employs TRBV5-1 and TRBJ2-3, with a possible D match to TRBD2 (7 bases). V was trimmed by 1 base and J by 1 base, leaving 13 bases between them. The CDR3 totals 16 residues. Germline-derived CDR1 and CDR2 are SGHRS and YFSETQ. The CDR3, as DNA: TGCGCCAGCAGCTTGTGGCGGGGGCCCGGCACAGATACGCAGTATTTT. Translation gives CASSLWRGPGTDTQYF.

The chain links TRBV4-2 to TRBJ1-4, with 11 nucleotides matching TRBD1. Germline CDR1 reads LGHNA; CDR2 reads YNFKEQ. After removal of 4 bases from V and 7 bases from J, the junction contained 5 bases not matched to a gene. CDR3 length: 15 residues. In DNA form, the CDR3 reads TGTGCCAGCAGCCGCGGGACAGGGGGATCTGAAAAACTGTTTTTT. Translating it yields CASSRGTGGSEKLFF.

The gene calls are TRBV19 and TRBJ1-2, with 8 bases that match TRBD1. The V and J ends lost 5 bases and 4 bases, in that order; junction bases with no gene match: 6. Germline CDR1 reads LNHDA; CDR2 reads SQIVND (reference sequence). The CDR3 has 14 residues. For the CDR3, the DNA is TGTGCCAGTAGTGCCTGGGACAGGAGCTATGGCTACACCTTC. This translates into CASSAWDRSYGYTF. Together with reference TRBV19 and TRBJ1-2, the CDR3 gives the full variable domain: DGGITQSPKYLFRKEGQNVTLSCEQNLNHDAMYWYRQDPGQGLRLIYYSQIVNDFQKGDIAEGYSVSREKKESFPLTVTSAQKNPTAFYLCASSAWDRSYGYTFGSGTRLTVV.

This clone was counted a single time. One end of the junction is discordant with germline, which a read error may explain. V usage is TRBV5-1 and J usage is TRBJ2-5; 12 positions agree with TRBD2. The CDR3 runs to 16 residues. In germline, CDR1 is SGHRS, CDR2 YFSETQ. For the CDR3, the DNA is TGCGTCAGCAGCTTGGGTACTAGCGGGGGGCAAGAGACCCAGTACTTC. Translating it yields CVSSLGTSGGQETQYF.

The chain is built from TRBV5-1 and TRBJ1-2; D remains unclear. The length of the CDR3 is 11 residues. CDR1 is SGHRS, CDR2 YFSETQ, per germline. Trimming took off 4 bases at V and 8 bases at J, with 9 bases between the two ends. The CDR3 DNA is TGCGCCAGCAGCCCCGGAGGAGGCTACACCTTC. Protein: CASSPGGGYTF.

The CDR3 region has the DNA TGTGCCAGCAGTACGTTGTCTGCGCAGCGTTCACCCCTCCACTTT. It codes for CASSTLSAQRSPLHF. The rearrangement links TRBV6-6 to TRBJ1-6; D gene ambiguous. Germline CDR1 reads MNHNY; CDR2 reads SVGAGI (reference sequence). V was pared by 5 bases and J by 9 bases, with 17 bases between. CDR3 size: 15 residues.

The chain combines TRBV6-5 with TRBJ2-5; D unclear. CDR1 and CDR2 from the germline V gene are MNHEY and SVGAGI. This CDR3 has 13 residues. Trimming took off 5 bases at V and 5 bases at J, with 12 bases between the two ends. DNA for the CDR3: TGTGCCAGCAGTCGTAGAATCTTGGAGACCCAGTACTTC. Translated, it gives CASSRRILETQYF.

The rearrangement links TRBV5-1 to TRBJ2-7; 8 nucleotides line up with TRBD1. Germline V CDR1 and CDR2: SGHRS, YFSETQ. This CDR3 comprises 12 residues. Unmatched junction bases numbered 0, after V lost 4 bases and J lost 3 bases. The CDR3 here is CASSGQGYEQYF. For the CDR3, the DNA is TGCGCCAGCAGCGGACAGGGCTACGAGCAGTACTTC.

The V call is TRBV6-1, the J call TRBJ2-1; 7 bases are a match to TRBD1. CDR1 and CDR2 from the germline V gene are MNHNS and SASEGT. J was trimmed by 5 bases and V by 10 bases; bases with no gene match: 14. The CDR3 length is 15 residues. For the CDR3, the DNA is TGTGCCAACACCAGATTGGACAGGCCTGACAATGAGCAGTTCTTC. It codes for CANTRLDRPDNEQFF.

V is TRBV7-8 and J is TRBJ2-3; D is uncertain. The CDR3 extends over 13 amino acids. Germline V gene sequence: CDR1 SGHVS, CDR2 FQNEAQ. V lost 2 bases and J 1 base, leaving 4 bases between the germline ends. The CDR3 here is CASSLTGTDTQYF. The DNA of the CDR3 is TGTGCCAGCAGCTTAACAGGCACAGATACGCAGTATTTT.

This clone was recorded only once. The rearrangement links TRBV11-3 to TRBJ2-5, with 13 positions matching TRBD2. V shed 6 bases and J 4 bases; nucleotides not matched to a gene: 8. The CDR3 length is 16 residues. CDR1 and CDR2 from the germline V gene are SGHNT and YENEEA. The DNA of the CDR3 is TGTGCCAGCAGGACACTAGCGGGGGGGGATTCAGAGACCCAGTACTTC. Amino acids: CASRTLAGGDSETQYF.

V gene TRBV7-2 combines with J gene TRBJ2-5; no clear D. The CDR3 contains 13 residues. Germline CDR1 is SGHTA and CDR2 is FQGNSA. Trimming shortened V by 5 bases and J by 2 bases, and 9 bases separated the two germline ends. In nucleotides, the CDR3 is TGTGCCAGCAGCCCGCGTACTCAAGAGACCCAGTACTTC. Translating gives CASSPRTQETQYF.

This rearrangement joins TRBV25-1 to TRBJ2-7; 12 nucleotides agree with TRBD2. The ends lost 6 bases at V and 2 bases at J; junction bases unmatched: 2. The CDR3 runs 14 residues. Germline loops: CDR1 MGHDK, CDR2 SYGVNS. DNA for the CDR3: TGTGCCAGCAGGGGGACTAGCGGGCCCTACGAGCAGTACTTC. It specifies CASRGTSGPYEQYF.